This TCR beta chain was sequenced during a study of T cell responses to AZD1222 COVID-19 vaccine (dated by TCRdb to about 2021). About the study as a whole: TCR sequencing was performed for about 250 trial participants, of whom around 200 were given two doses of AZD1222 and approximately 25 were given two doses of MenACWY control vaccine. Trial participants were enrolled into age subgroups of 18-55, 56-69 and 70-plus years, which contained about 150, 28 and 57 TCR-sequenced participants, respectively.

Comments on this clone: What this receptor recognizes is not known. No base-level quality is on record; no much larger clone is a single base apart.

What the authors observed across the whole study: Conclusions about previously exposed vaccinees are limited, since just six or seven AZD1222 recipients were seropositive for SARS-CoV-2 at baseline. The 56-69-year group was small, and its depth increase did not reach significance, likely because of low power. Vaccine-associated CD4 TCRs spanned the whole spike protein, with dominant responses in regions 160-218 and 743-854. Reportedly, almost half of the unique spike-specific TCRs recognized epitopes lying outside the regions that are mutated in the B.1.351 and B.1.1.7 variants. No day 14 peak-response samples were available, so repertoires were characterized only after the peak T cell response. A significant rise in spike-specific TCR breadth and depth was observed after two AZD1222 doses relative to day 0 and relative to MenACWY recipients. Participants were mostly white British and included more females than males, and it was suggested by the authors that clonal diversity may have been underestimated.

Read against the paper, the sample's time point label means: about 28 days (+/-7) after the second vaccine dose. AZD1222 recipients with second doses at about 4 weeks or about 12 weeks were pooled, because spike-specific TCR depth and breadth did not differ between schedules. Samples from vaccinated people were obtained from the UK trials COV001 and COV002, which included a single-blind randomized controlled phase 2/3 trial of AZD1222 (ChAdOx1 nCoV-19) in healthy adults. For TCRbeta chain sequencing, PBMC samples were collected from trial participants at day 0 and at day 28 after the second dose. Its CDR3 holds 13 amino acids, cysteine through phenylalanine. Only CDR3 DNA is held: 39 bases, read in frame from base 1. CDR1 and CDR2 are read off the germline V gene (reference sequence) as LNHNV and YYDKDF. V ends up 3 bases short and J 12 bases short, with an unmatched junction base count of 3. The CDR3 regions of human TCRbeta chains were analyzed by immunosequencing. The authors processed their data as follows. Repertoire TCRs were checked for matches against a reference library of SARS-CoV-2-specific TCRs that had been generated using the MIRA antigen-specificity platform. Breadth meant the fraction of unique TCRs that were SARS-CoV-2-associated, whereas depth meant the fraction of total T cells that were SARS-CoV-2-associated. Using the MIRA data, every spike-specific TCR was mapped to the spike region that the TCR reacted to and assigned to either a CD4 or a CD8 class. Log10-transformed breadth and depth values were compared by one-way ANOVA with Sidak's multiple comparisons tests. TCRdb's version of the immuneACCESS table is confined to in-frame rearrangements and falls short of the full clone set. An unresolved V gene accounts for under half of the shortfall where checked; the remainder is of unknown origin. Clone size and V and J calls were adopted from that table, with D and trimming inferred from the DNA. The sample contains 90,000 to 120,000 clones, over 80% of them found a single time. The ten largest clones capture about 6.8% of the sample.

Here the chain combines TRBV15 and TRBJ2-1; 12 bases in the middle match TRBD2. The sample here was peripheral blood, taken 28 days after the second AZD1222 dose. This receptor was obtained from an adult who received the AZD1222 COVID-19 vaccine. The DNA reads TGTGCCACCAGCAGGACTAGCGGGAGAGGGCAGTTCTTC. This is translated as CATSRTSGRGQFF.